This entry is about one T cell receptor beta chain. The sample belongs to a study of immune characterization of retroperitoneal liposarcoma. The V end lost 6 bases, the J end lost 1 base, and 2 bases lay between the germline ends. This CDR3 has 11 amino acids. In germline, CDR1 is MNHEY, CDR2 SVGAGI. TCRdb reprocessed the PCR reads with MiXCR, giving one entry per CDR3 protein. The repertoire holds 12,000 or so distinct CDR3 sequences, with approximately 28% as singletons. The TCR comes from a female donor with retroperitoneal liposarcoma. The sample consisted of tumor tissue. The V gene is TRBV6-5, the J gene TRBJ2-3; D not certain. As DNA, the CDR3 is TGTGCCAGCAGAGGCACAGATACGCAGTATTTT. It specifies CASRGTDTQYF.